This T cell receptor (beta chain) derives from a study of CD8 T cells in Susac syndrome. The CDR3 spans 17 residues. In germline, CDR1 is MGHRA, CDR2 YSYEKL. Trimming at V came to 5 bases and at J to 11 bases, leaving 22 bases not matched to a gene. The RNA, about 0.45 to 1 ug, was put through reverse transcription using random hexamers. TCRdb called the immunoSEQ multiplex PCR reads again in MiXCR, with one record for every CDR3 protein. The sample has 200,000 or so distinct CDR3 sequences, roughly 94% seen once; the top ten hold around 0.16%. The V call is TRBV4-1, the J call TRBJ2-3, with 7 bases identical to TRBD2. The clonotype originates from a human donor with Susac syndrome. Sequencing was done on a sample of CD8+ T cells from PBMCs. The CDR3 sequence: CASSSPTGTKFDWMQYF. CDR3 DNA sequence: TGCGCCAGCAGCTCGCCCACGGGGACTAAATTCGACTGGATGCAGTATTTT.